In its sample, the clone carrying this TCR beta chain was seen a few times. Its antigen remains unknown. This sample stems from a study of vaccination and CD4 T cells after COVID-19. Sequencing of DNA taken from cultured CD4+ T cells relied on the Oncomine TCR Beta short-read assay. TCRdb passed the PCR reads through MiXCR, listing each CDR3 protein once. The sample lists almost 20,000 distinct CDR3 sequences; 60% were seen once. The CDR3 totals 14 residues. Trimming cost V 6 bases and J 2 bases; bases outside gene matches: 6. Looked up from germline, CDR1 is SNHLY and CDR2 is FYNNEI. Treatment defined: roughly 10-day PBMC culture with coronavirus spike peptide pools or control peptides (ViraFEST assay).

The chain uses TRBV2 and TRBJ1-2; 7 positions agree with TRBD1. The TCR originated in a human donor who had recovered from COVID-19. Sequenced here: CD4+ T cells from blood, cultured in vitro, sampled after SARS-CoV-2 vaccination. CDR3 amino acids: CASRPTGLNYGYTF. CDR3 sequence (DNA): TGTGCCAGCAGGCCGACAGGGCTAAACTATGGCTACACCTTC. Supplemented by reference TRBV2 and TRBJ1-2, the full variable domain reads EPEVTQTPSHQVTQMGQEVILRCVPISNHLYFYWYRQILGQKVEFLVSFYNNEISEKSEIFDDQFSVERPDGSNFTLKIRSTKLEDSAMYFCASRPTGLNYGYTFGSGTRLTVV.